These T cell receptor beta chains were read from a single sample in a study of blood T cell repertoires in COVID-19. Sequencing was performed with immunoSEQ multiplex PCR; in TCRdb, only in-frame clones are kept and a portion is missing. Here the sample spans around 160,000 clones, 90% to 95% being singletons. The sequenced sample was peripheral blood. These receptors originate from a woman aged 55 to 70 with COVID-19, enrolled during active disease. Both conserved end residues are part of each CDR3. D genes are given only for firm matches. Clone sizes are given selectively: once, few, many, or a class where the clone is expanded.

-	-	TRBJ2-1	TRBV4-2	CASSQDSGNFNEQFF	TGTGCCAGCAGCCAAGATTCGGGAAACTTCAATGAGCAGTTCTTC
-	-	TRBJ1-4	TRBV27	CASSQVATNEKLFF	TGTGCCAGCAGCCAGGTTGCAACTAATGAAAAACTGTTTTTT
-	-	TRBJ1-2	TRBV7-2	CASSYENYGYTF	TGTGCCAGCAGCTATGAGAACTATGGCTACACCTTC
-	-	TRBJ1-5	TRBV6-6	CASLPIQGVRNQPQHF	TGTGCCAGCCTACCAATACAGGGAGTACGCAATCAGCCCCAGCATTTT
once	TRBD1	TRBJ1-1	TRBV7-9	CASSLTGGEAFF	TGTGCCAGCAGCTTAACAGGGGGCGAGGCTTTCTTT
-	-	TRBJ2-3	TRBV7-9	CASSLGGSDTQYF	TGTGCCAGCAGCTTAGGCGGGTCAGATACGCAGTATTTT
-	-	TRBJ1-4	TRBV2	CASTRGRSTNEKLFF	TGTGCCAGCACCAGAGGGAGGTCAACTAATGAAAAACTGTTTTTT
-	-	TRBJ2-3	TRBV24-1	CATDGGDTQYF	TGTGCCACCGATGGGGGGGATACGCAGTATTTT
once	TRBD2	TRBJ2-1	TRBV6-1	CASSERLARDNEQFF	TGTGCCAGCAGTGAAAGACTAGCGAGGGACAATGAGCAGTTCTTC
once	TRBD2	TRBJ2-1	TRBV19	CASSRTSGSSYNEQFF	TGTGCCAGTAGTCGAACTAGCGGTAGCTCCTACAATGAGCAGTTCTTC
-	TRBD1	TRBJ1-3	TRBV5-1	CASSFTGVSGNTIYF	TGCGCCAGCAGCTTCACAGGGGTCTCTGGAAACACCATATATTTT
-	TRBD1	TRBJ1-4	TRBV2	CASRGGGTDGEKLFF	TGTGCCAGCAGAGGAGGCGGGACAGACGGGGAAAAACTGTTTTTT
once	-	TRBJ1-2	TRBV20-1	CSAPYGYTF	TGCAGTGCCCCTTATGGCTACACCTTC
-	-	TRBJ1-5	TRBV21-1	CASSKESSGQDNHSNQPQHF	TGTGCCAGCAGCAAAGAGTCATCGGGACAAGACAATCATAGCAATCAGCCCCAGCATTTT
-	-	TRBJ1-6	TRBV7-2	CASSLTQGLSPLHF	TGTGCCAGCAGCTTAACACAGGGCCTGTCACCCCTCCACTTT
-	-	TRBJ2-3	TRBV5-5	CASSRSSSPRDTQYF	TGTGCCAGCAGCCGTTCCTCTAGCCCGAGAGATACGCAGTATTTT
-	TRBD1	TRBJ1-4	TRBV9	CASSVGGQAHEKLFF	TGTGCCAGCAGCGTAGGTGGACAGGCTCACGAAAAACTGTTTTTT
-	-	TRBJ1-1	TRBV6-5	CASSYFSNTEAFF	TGTGCCAGCAGTTATTTTTCTAACACTGAAGCTTTCTTT
-	-	TRBJ1-5	TRBV19	CASSIRPGSNQPQHF	TGTGCCAGTAGTATCCGCCCCGGGAGCAATCAGCCCCAGCATTTT
-	TRBD1	TRBJ1-1	TRBV18	CASSPVWAQGTEAFF	TGTGCCAGCTCACCAGTTTGGGCACAGGGGACTGAAGCTTTCTTT
-	-	TRBJ1-6	TRBV4-3	CASSQDSRVSPLHF	TGCGCCAGCAGCCAAGATAGCAGGGTTTCACCCCTCCACTTT
-	-	TRBJ1-3	TRBV5-1	CASSLDSRQGINTIYF	TGCGCCAGCAGCTTGGATTCACGCCAGGGGATAAACACCATATATTTT
-	-	TRBJ1-6	TRBV19	CASRSLTWSYNSPLHF	TGTGCCAGTAGATCACTGACCTGGAGCTATAATTCACCCCTCCACTTT
-	-	TRBJ1-2	TRBV9	CASSAQGKNYGYTF	TGTGCCAGCAGCGCGCAGGGGAAGAACTATGGCTACACCTTC
-	TRBD1	TRBJ1-6	TRBV25-1	CASSEGTGRVPLHF	TGTGCCAGCAGTGAAGGGACAGGGCGGGTACCCCTCCACTTT
-	-	TRBJ1-2	TRBV5-1	CASSSREDYGYTF	TGCGCCAGCAGCTCACGGGAAGACTATGGCTACACCTTC
-	TRBD2	TRBJ2-5	TRBV27	CASSLSSGGIQETQYF	TGTGCCAGCAGTTTATCCTCGGGAGGGATCCAAGAGACCCAGTACTTC
-	-	TRBJ2-5	TRBV18	CASSPLLGRETQYF	TGTGCCAGCTCACCACTTTTGGGGAGAGAGACCCAGTACTTC
-	-	TRBJ1-4	TRBV19	CASSMVGGEKLFF	TGTGCCAGTAGTATGGTCGGGGGTGAAAAACTGTTTTTT
-	-	TRBJ1-3	TRBV7-2	CASSLDLSVSGNTIYF	TGTGCCAGCAGCTTAGATCTGTCAGTCTCTGGAAACACCATATATTTT
-	TRBD2	TRBJ2-5	TRBV6-1	CASSEPPVRGGRETQYF	TGTGCCAGCAGTGAACCCCCTGTACGGGGGGGCCGAGAGACCCAGTACTTC
-	-	TRBJ2-6	TRBV5-4	CASSPGSGSRGANVLTF	TGTGCCAGCAGCCCGGGAAGTGGGAGTCGTGGGGCCAACGTCCTGACTTTC
-	-	TRBJ2-7	TRBV29-1	CSVVGQGGEQYF	TGCAGCGTGGTTGGTCAGGGGGGCGAGCAGTACTTC
-	TRBD2	TRBJ2-1	TRBV6-5	CASIELAGYNEQFF	TGTGCCAGCATCGAACTAGCGGGCTACAATGAGCAGTTCTTC
-	-	TRBJ1-5	TRBV6-1	CASSDSVPNQPQHF	TGTGCCAGCAGTGACAGCGTACCCAATCAGCCCCAGCATTTT
-	-	TRBJ2-1	TRBV9	CASSADTYNEQFF	TGTGCCAGCAGCGCGGACACCTACAATGAGCAGTTCTTC
-	TRBD2	TRBJ2-1	TRBV3-1/TRBV3-2	CASSPPTSGGNNEQFF	TGTGCCAGCAGCCCCCCGACTAGCGGGGGCAACAATGAGCAGTTCTTC
-	-	TRBJ2-4	TRBV11-3	CASSLDPMDSSLAKNIQYF	TGTGCCAGCAGCTTAGACCCGATGGACAGCTCATTAGCCAAAAACATTCAGTACTTC
-	-	TRBJ1-1	TRBV18	CASSSLQGRGSEAFF	TGTGCCAGCTCATCCCTACAGGGCCGTGGGTCTGAAGCTTTCTTT
-	-	TRBJ2-3	TRBV19	CASSARDTSTDTQYF	TGTGCCAGTAGCGCCCGGGACACTTCCACAGATACGCAGTATTTT
-	TRBD1	TRBJ1-2	TRBV7-9	CASSSARQGIYGYTF	TGTGCCAGCAGCTCCGCAAGACAGGGGATCTATGGCTACACCTTC
-	-	TRBJ1-4	TRBV7-2	CASTLGWTASEKLFF	TGTGCCAGCACCTTAGGTTGGACAGCCAGTGAAAAACTGTTTTTT
-	-	TRBJ1-5	TRBV19	CASSMTVNQPQHF	TGTGCCAGTAGTATGACAGTAAATCAGCCCCAGCATTTT
-	-	TRBJ1-5	TRBV6-4	CASSATLDQPQHF	TGTGCCAGCAGCGCTACCTTGGATCAGCCCCAGCATTTT
-	TRBD1	TRBJ1-2	TRBV19	CASKRGQGPYGYTF	TGTGCCAGTAAGCGGGGACAGGGTCCGTACGGCTACACCTTC